This T cell receptor beta chain was identified in a study of shared clonotypes between healthy human individuals. The overall study: Three CD4 naive, three CD4 memory, two CD8 naive and one CD8 memory plate were used per donor.

Study-wide points: Donor clonotype sharing was expected to depend on sequencing depth.

Note on this clone: Its matching antigen is unknown.

A CD45RA-negative memory subset and a CD45RA+ naive subset were separated from the CD4+ cells. TCRdb keeps only in-frame clones here, not all; method: immunoSEQ multiplex PCR. The table includes approximately 2.1 million clones, 80% to 95% detected once. V was shortened by 1 base and J by 4 bases, with 14 bases between the two germline ends. The CDR3 loop spans 15 amino acids. The germline gives CDR1 MNHNY, CDR2 SVGAGI (reference sequence). Material for sequencing was naive CD4+ T cells from PBMCs. Sample subset: CD45RA+ positively selected. The rearrangement links TRBV6-6 to TRBJ2-7; possibly TRBD2 for D (5 bases). The receptor was isolated from a man aged 18 to 35 in good health. Some clones in this sample may be carry-over from other donors' samples. This CDR3 reads CASSYLPGSGYEQYF. CDR3 bases: TGTGCCAGCAGTTACTTACCGGGGAGTGGATACGAGCAGTACTTC.